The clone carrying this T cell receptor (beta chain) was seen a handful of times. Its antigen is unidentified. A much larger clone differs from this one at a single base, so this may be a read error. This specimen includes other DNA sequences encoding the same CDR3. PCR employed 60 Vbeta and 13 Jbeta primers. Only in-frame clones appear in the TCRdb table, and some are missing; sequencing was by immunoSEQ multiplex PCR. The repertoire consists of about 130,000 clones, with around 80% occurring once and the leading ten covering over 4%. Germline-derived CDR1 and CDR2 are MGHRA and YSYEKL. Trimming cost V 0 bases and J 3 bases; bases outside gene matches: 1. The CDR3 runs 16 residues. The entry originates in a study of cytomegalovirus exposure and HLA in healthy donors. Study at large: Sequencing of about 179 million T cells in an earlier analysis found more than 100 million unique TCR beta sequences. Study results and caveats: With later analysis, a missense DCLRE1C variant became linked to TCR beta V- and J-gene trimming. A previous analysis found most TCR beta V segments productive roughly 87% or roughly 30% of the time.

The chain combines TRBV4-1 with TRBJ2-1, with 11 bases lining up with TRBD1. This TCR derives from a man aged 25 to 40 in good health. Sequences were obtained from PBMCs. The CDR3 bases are TGCGCCAGCAGCCAAGATGGGACAGGGGGCTACAATGAGCAGTTCTTC. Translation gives CASSQDGTGGYNEQFF.